A selection of T cell receptor beta chains follows, all from one sample in a study of beta chain features in type 1 diabetes. Only in-frame clones appear in the TCRdb table, and some are missing; sequencing was by immunoSEQ multiplex PCR. The sample has a few hundred thousand clones; 9.6% are singletons. The sequenced sample consisted of central memory CD4+ T cells from blood. Receptors were obtained from a man younger than 40 with type 1 diabetes. Both conserved end residues are part of each CDR3. A D gene is named only where the DNA matches it firmly. The size of a clone is reported for some rows only, either as once, few or many, or as a class for expanded clones.

cdr3_aa: CASSKAPEHGVSINLSYNEQFF
cdr3_nt: TGTGCCAGCAGCAAAGCCCCTGAGCACGGGGTATCGATCAACTTATCCTACAATGAGCAGTTCTTC
j_call: TRBJ2-1
d_call: NA
v_call: TRBV21-1
clone_size: NA

cdr3_aa: CATSRDPPRMAYEQYF
cdr3_nt: TGTGCCACCAGCAGAGATCCCCCCAGAATGGCCTACGAGCAGTACTTC
j_call: TRBJ2-7
d_call: NA
v_call: TRBV15
clone_size: few

cdr3_aa: CASSLDQLAGSTDTQYF
cdr3_nt: TGTGCCAGCAGCTTGGATCAACTAGCGGGCAGCACAGATACGCAGTATTTT
j_call: TRBJ2-3
d_call: TRBD2
v_call: TRBV5-4
clone_size: NA

cdr3_aa: CASSYDGSGGRTEAFF
cdr3_nt: TGTGCCAGCAGTTACGATGGGTCCGGGGGCCGAACTGAAGCTTTCTTT
j_call: TRBJ1-1
d_call: NA
v_call: TRBV6-5
clone_size: NA

cdr3_aa: CAISGTSGSDEQFF
cdr3_nt: TGTGCCATCAGCGGGACTAGCGGGAGTGATGAGCAGTTCTTC
j_call: TRBJ2-1
d_call: TRBD2
v_call: TRBV10-3
clone_size: many

cdr3_aa: CASSHGGSGGNTIYF
cdr3_nt: TGTGCCAGCAGCCACGGGGGTTCGGGTGGAAACACCATATATTTT
j_call: TRBJ1-3
d_call: NA
v_call: TRBV5-4
clone_size: NA

cdr3_aa: CASSEQGASDTEAFF
cdr3_nt: TGTGCCAGCAGTGAACAGGGCGCCAGCGACACTGAAGCTTTCTTT
j_call: TRBJ1-1
d_call: NA
v_call: TRBV6-1
clone_size: many

cdr3_aa: CASMREEQYF
cdr3_nt: TGTGCCAGCATGAGGGAAGAGCAGTACTTC
j_call: TRBJ2-7
d_call: NA
v_call: TRBV28
clone_size: NA

cdr3_aa: CASSREGANYGYTF
cdr3_nt: TGTGCCAGCAGTCGGGAGGGGGCTAACTATGGCTACACCTTC
j_call: TRBJ1-2
d_call: NA
v_call: TRBV6-4
clone_size: many

cdr3_aa: CASSTNPRTSRTDTQYF
cdr3_nt: TGTGCCAGCAGCACCAACCCCCGGACTAGCCGTACAGATACGCAGTATTTT
j_call: TRBJ2-3
d_call: TRBD2
v_call: TRBV7-9
clone_size: few

cdr3_aa: CASSAAKGTEAFF
cdr3_nt: TGTGCCAGCAGTGCGGCAAAGGGGACTGAAGCTTTCTTT
j_call: TRBJ1-1
d_call: NA
v_call: TRBV2
clone_size: many

cdr3_aa: CASIAGLAGSGELFF
cdr3_nt: TGTGCCAGCATCGCGGGACTAGCGGGATCCGGGGAGCTGTTTTTT
j_call: TRBJ2-2
d_call: TRBD2
v_call: TRBV6-5
clone_size: NA

cdr3_aa: CASSPGLRGTDTQYF
cdr3_nt: TGTGCCAGCAGCCCGGGACTCCGGGGCACAGATACGCAGTATTTT
j_call: TRBJ2-3
d_call: NA
v_call: TRBV7-9
clone_size: NA

cdr3_aa: CASSPGDRPNQPQHF
cdr3_nt: TGTGCCAGCTCACCGGGGGACAGGCCGAACCAGCCCCAGCATTTT
j_call: TRBJ1-5
d_call: TRBD1
v_call: TRBV18
clone_size: NA

cdr3_aa: CASTLGLSGNTIYF
cdr3_nt: TGTGCCAGCACCTTGGGCCTCTCTGGAAACACCATATATTTT
j_call: TRBJ1-3
d_call: NA
v_call: TRBV7-2
clone_size: NA

cdr3_aa: CASSSPADRVYEQYF
cdr3_nt: TGTGCCAGCAGTTCGCCGGCCGACAGAGTATACGAGCAGTACTTC
j_call: TRBJ2-7
d_call: NA
v_call: TRBV28
clone_size: NA

cdr3_aa: CASSLGSAGTSSYNEQFF
cdr3_nt: TGTGCCAGCAGCTTAGGGTCAGCGGGCACGAGCTCCTACAATGAGCAGTTCTTC
j_call: TRBJ2-1
d_call: NA
v_call: TRBV11-2
clone_size: NA

cdr3_aa: CASSLGHGPEKLFF
cdr3_nt: TGTGCCAGCAGCTTAGGACACGGGCCCGAAAAACTGTTTTTT
j_call: TRBJ1-4
d_call: NA
v_call: TRBV11-2
clone_size: NA

cdr3_aa: CASSTDRGSYEQYF
cdr3_nt: TGTGCCAGCAGCACGGACAGGGGTTCCTACGAGCAGTACTTC
j_call: TRBJ2-7
d_call: TRBD1
v_call: TRBV5-8
clone_size: few

cdr3_aa: CASSPVNGADGYTF
cdr3_nt: TGTGCCAGCTCACCGGTCAACGGGGCCGATGGCTACACCTTC
j_call: TRBJ1-2
d_call: NA
v_call: TRBV18
clone_size: few

cdr3_aa: CASSEFLARTGELFF
cdr3_nt: TGTGCCAGCAGCGAATTCTTGGCGAGGACCGGGGAGCTGTTTTTT
j_call: TRBJ2-2
d_call: NA
v_call: TRBV7-2
clone_size: few

cdr3_aa: CASSLTRQSTDTQYF
cdr3_nt: TGTGCCAGCAGTTTAACCCGACAGTCCACAGATACGCAGTATTTT
j_call: TRBJ2-3
d_call: NA
v_call: TRBV27
clone_size: few

cdr3_aa: CASRLGTSAYNEQFF
cdr3_nt: TGTGCCAGCAGATTGGGGACTAGCGCATACAATGAGCAGTTCTTC
j_call: TRBJ2-1
d_call: TRBD2
v_call: TRBV6-5
clone_size: NA

cdr3_aa: CASSLASKAGGELFF
cdr3_nt: TGTGCCAGCAGCTTAGCGTCCAAGGCGGGCGGGGAGCTGTTTTTT
j_call: TRBJ2-2
d_call: NA
v_call: TRBV7-2
clone_size: many

cdr3_aa: CASSIRGSGATQYF
cdr3_nt: TGTGCCAGTAGTATTCGGGGGAGCGGCGCTACGCAGTATTTT
j_call: TRBJ2-3
d_call: NA
v_call: TRBV19
clone_size: NA

cdr3_aa: CASRQSRTARNQPQHF
cdr3_nt: TGTGCCAGCAGGCAAAGTCGGACAGCTCGCAATCAGCCCCAGCATTTT
j_call: TRBJ1-5
d_call: NA
v_call: TRBV27
clone_size: NA

cdr3_aa: CASSPAYNEQYF
cdr3_nt: TGTGCCAGCTCACCGGCTTACAACGAGCAGTACTTC
j_call: TRBJ2-7
d_call: NA
v_call: TRBV18
clone_size: many

cdr3_aa: CASSLRGSGHNEQFF
cdr3_nt: TGTGCCAGCAGTTTACGTGGTAGCGGGCACAATGAGCAGTTCTTC
j_call: TRBJ2-1
d_call: TRBD2
v_call: TRBV27
clone_size: NA

cdr3_aa: CASTYGDRASF
cdr3_nt: TGTGCCAGCACCTATGGGGACAGGGCCAGCTTC
j_call: TRBJ2-7
d_call: TRBD1
v_call: TRBV5-8
clone_size: few

cdr3_aa: CASSLGTGIGELFF
cdr3_nt: TGTGCCAGCAGTTTAGGGACAGGGATCGGGGAGCTGTTTTTT
j_call: TRBJ2-2
d_call: TRBD1
v_call: TRBV28
clone_size: few

cdr3_aa: CASSLVPDRGKSLSSSYNEQFF
cdr3_nt: TGCGCCAGCAGCTTGGTCCCCGACAGGGGAAAATCGTTATCCTCCTCCTACAATGAGCAGTTCTTC
j_call: TRBJ2-1
d_call: TRBD1
v_call: TRBV5-1
clone_size: NA

cdr3_aa: CASSLAFRTGANTEAFF
cdr3_nt: TGTGCCAGCAGTCTCGCCTTTCGGACAGGTGCAAACACTGAAGCTTTCTTT
j_call: TRBJ1-1
d_call: TRBD1
v_call: TRBV28
clone_size: NA

cdr3_aa: CASSLSTGHRAEAFF
cdr3_nt: TGTGCCAGCTCACTATCGACCGGGCACAGGGCTGAAGCTTTCTTT
j_call: TRBJ1-1
d_call: NA
v_call: TRBV18
clone_size: few

cdr3_aa: CASSLEGTGTGGYTF
cdr3_nt: TGCGCCAGCAGCTTGGAGGGGACAGGGACAGGCGGCTACACCTTC
j_call: TRBJ1-2
d_call: TRBD1
v_call: TRBV5-1
clone_size: many

cdr3_aa: CASSYSGQSSYNEQFF
cdr3_nt: TGTGCCAGCAGTTACTCGGGTCAGAGCTCCTACAATGAGCAGTTCTTC
j_call: TRBJ2-1
d_call: NA
v_call: TRBV6-5
clone_size: NA

cdr3_aa: CASRRQGLEQDEQFF
cdr3_nt: TGTGCCAGCAGGCGTCAAGGTCTGGAGCAGGATGAGCAGTTCTTC
j_call: TRBJ2-1
d_call: NA
v_call: TRBV7-3
clone_size: many